This TCR beta chain was observed in a study of cytotoxic CD8 clonotypes in ibrutinib-treated CLL. The study's findings and limits: Baseline values of clonality outstripped age-matched healthy donors and followed circulating CD8+ T-cell counts. Clonality went up at the time of ibrutinib response, stayed stable in sustained remission, and later dropped back toward its baseline level at progression.

Germline trimming cut 6 bases from V and 2 bases from J; bases unmatched to any gene: 7. The CDR3 contains 15 residues. The V gene's germline CDR1 is SGHVS and CDR2 FQNEAQ. As regards this clone: Its antigen is unknown.

A 1 in 200,000 to 1 in 1 million T cell depth was the sequencing target. Libraries were prepared by immunoSEQ multiplex PCR; TCRdb keeps only in-frame clonotypes and omits some of them. The sample records roughly 130,000 clones, 79% being singletons. This receptor was taken from a human donor with chronic lymphocytic leukemia. The sequencing used PBMCs, collected after 12 months of ibrutinib treatment. The chain links TRBV7-8 to TRBJ2-1; TRBD1 aligns across 7 bases. The CDR3 loop is CASRYRDSPYNEQFF. The CDR3 coding sequence is TGTGCCAGCAGATACCGGGACAGCCCCTACAATGAGCAGTTCTTC. The complete variable domain, with remaining parts taken from reference TRBV7-8 and TRBJ2-1, reads GAGVSQSPRYKVAKRGQDVALRCDPISGHVSLFWYQQALGQGPEFLTYFQNEAQLDKSGLPSDRFFAERPEGSVSTLKIQRTQQEDSAVYLCASRYRDSPYNEQFFGPGTRLTVL.